This T cell receptor beta chain is drawn from a study of T-cell reconstitution after alpha-beta-depleted transplantation in children (dated by TCRdb to the mid-2010s). Looking at the study overall: T-cell immune reconstitution after TCRalphabeta/CD19-depleted allogeneic hematopoietic cell transplantation in children was quantitatively tracked in the study by means of TCR repertoire profiling.

The cysteine opens and the phenylalanine closes a CDR3 of 16 amino acids. Here the CDR3 DNA is all that survives: 48 bases in frame from base 1. Based on the germline V gene, the CDR1 and CDR2 sequences are SGHRS and YFSETQ. V is trimmed back by 4 bases and J by 1 base, and the junction contains 8 bases that no gene match accounts for. The library was prepared using PCR. Sequencing was carried out with an Illumina HiSeq 2500. To normalize quantification of the TCRbeta repertoire, the TCR libraries were built with molecular barcoding that relied on unique molecular identifiers. TCRdb reran the public reads through fastp at Q25 and MiXCR, keeping productive beta chains. All rows with the same CDR3 protein become a single entry with the most common DNA and genes. For this sample there are hundreds of thousands of distinct CDR3 sequences; around a third appear just once. Together, the top ten hold less than 2.5% of the sample.

The sample holds a few counts of this clonotype. It lacks a known antigen. Nothing much larger sits one base from this clone, and base qualities are not available. The rearrangement joined TRBV5-1 to TRBJ2-1; 7 middle bases align to TRBD2. The sequence was collected from a human donor who donated a stem cell graft to a child with aplastic anemia. The starting material was PBMCs from the stem cell graft donor, obtained from the stem cell graft. The nucleotides read TGCGCCAGCAGCGTCGGGACTACCCGATCCTACAATGAGCAGTTCTTC. It translates to CASSVGTTRSYNEQFF.